This TCR beta chain came from a study of OX40 agonist ivuxolimab in advanced cancers. Study-wide context: Ivuxolimab, which targeted the costimulatory receptor OX40 (CD134), was an agonistic, fully human IgG2 monoclonal antibody. The paper reports the monotherapy dose-escalation portion (N of about 56 patients) of the phase I ivuxolimab trial. Intravenous ivuxolimab was administered to patients every 2 weeks at six dose levels: 0.01, 0.1, 0.3, 1.5, 3 and 10 mg/kg. Of the approximately 54 patients in dose escalation, 19 had hepatocellular carcinoma, approximately 15 had melanoma, 9 had renal cell carcinoma and 9 had head and neck cancer. The dose-escalation cohort was roughly 83% male with a mean age of approximately 59 years, ranging from roughly 23 to 90. Prior anti-PD-1, anti-PD-L1 or anti-CTLA-4 therapy was permitted, and checkpoint inhibitors had been received by about two fifths of dose-escalation patients. The purpose of peripheral TCRbeta sequencing was to test whether ivuxolimab changed TCR sequence diversity and led to clonal T-cell expansion. Three dose-escalation patients achieved partial responses, one with hepatocellular carcinoma and two with cutaneous melanoma.

V is cut by 2 bases and J by 2 bases, and the space between the germline ends is 12 bases. Reading the germline V gene gives CDR1 MNHNS and CDR2 SASEGT. Including cysteine and phenylalanine, the CDR3 has 16 amino acids. Here the CDR3 DNA is all that survives: 48 bases in frame from base 1. The trial excluded patients who had a history of autoimmune disease or were on systemic immunosuppression. Peripheral blood for TCR sequencing was collected from all dose cohorts at baseline, on cycle 4 day 1, and on cycle 7 day 1. Samples came from an open-label, multicenter, first-in-human phase I dose-escalation trial of ivuxolimab. Adults with locally advanced or metastatic melanoma, renal cell carcinoma, hepatocellular carcinoma or head and neck squamous cell carcinoma were enrolled in the trial. Before TCR sequencing, CD4+ T cells and CD8+ T cells were sorted from peripheral blood as separate populations.

General findings and caveats noted by the study authors: After ivuxolimab, expanded clones were on average more numerous among CD8+ T cells than among CD4+ T cells. The antigen specificity of the clonally expanded peripheral T cells was not determined. Low levels of normalized T-cell clonal expansion were also seen in some patients who did not respond. At doses of 0.1 to 3.0 mg/kg, clonal expansion of both CD4+ and CD8+ blood T cells was observed from baseline to week 6. In partial responders in the 0.1-3.0 mg/kg groups, normalized peripheral clonal expansion was found to be among the lowest, especially among CD8+ T cells.

For sequencing of the TCRbeta CDR3 region, genomic DNA was extracted from the sorted cells. The immunoSEQ Assay was used to sequence the TCRbeta CDR3 regions. TCRdb provides this immuneACCESS table in a form limited to in-frame rearrangements. Some clones are lacking; in checked studies, under half of them reflect an unresolved V gene, and why the rest are absent is not known. Recorded for this sample are 82,000 or so clones; just under 95% of them occurred a single time. 0.55% to 0.75% of the sample is in the top ten clones. This clone was observed once. There is no known antigen for this receptor. No much larger clone is present one base from it, and per-base qualities are unavailable.

The sequencing used CD4+ or CD8+ T cells sorted from blood, collected in a trial of the OX40 agonist ivuxolimab. The sequence was collected from an adult with an advanced solid tumor such as melanoma, head and neck, liver or kidney cancer. In this chain, TRBV6-1 is recombined with TRBJ2-2, with the D call tentatively TRBD1 or TRBD2, each fitting 5 bases. Here is the DNA: TGTGCCAGCAGTGAATTCGGGACCTCTAACACCGGGGAGCTGTTTTTT. The resulting protein is CASSEFGTSNTGELFF.